These 27 T cell receptor beta chains originate from one sample sequenced in a study of response to subunit inactivated influenza vaccine. TCRdb analysed the RT-PCR reads with MiXCR anew, one entry per CDR3 protein. The table lists 400,000 to 550,000 distinct CDR3 sequences, over 25% of them singletons. The sequencing here drew on CD4+ T cells sorted from PBMCs, taken approximately 5 days after vaccination. The receptors originated from a man between 45 and 60 years old who received an inactivated influenza vaccine.

This chain links TRBV9 with TRBJ2-3; TRBD2 matches at 7 bases. Per the germline V gene, CDR1 is SGDLS and CDR2 is YYNGEE. This CDR3 contains 16 residues. V lost 0 bases to trimming and J lost 12 bases; unmatched junction nucleotides: 16. CDR3 sequence reads: CASSVGQGTTGYTQYF. DNA of the CDR3: TGTGCCAGCAGCGTAGGACAAGGGACTACGGGATACACTCAGTATTTT. The full variable domain, rest sourced from reference TRBV9 and TRBJ2-3, is DSGVTQTPKHLITATGQRVTLRCSPRSGDLSVYWYQQSLDQGLQFLIQYYNGEERAKGNILERFSAQQFPDLHSELNLSSLELGDSALYFCASSVGQGTTGYTQYFGPGTRLTVL.

The chain carries TRBV6-5 and TRBJ1-4; no clear D gene. In germline, CDR1 is MNHEY, CDR2 SVGAGI. The CDR3 loop spans 16 amino acids. Trimming removed 0 bases at V and 0 bases at J, with 8 bases between. The CDR3 nucleotides read TGTGCCAGCAGTTACTCCTGGACTGCAACTAATGAAAAACTGTTTTTT. Protein sequence: CASSYSWTATNEKLFF.

This clonotype showed up just a few times. Just one base apart from a much larger clone, this may be a read error. The chain employs TRBV7-2 and TRBJ2-2; D gene ambiguous. The CDR3 totals 13 residues. With 3 bases removed from V and 5 bases from J, the gap between germline ends came to 7 bases. The germline CDR1 and CDR2 sequences are SGHTA and FQGNSA. CDR3 nucleotides: TGTGCCAGCAGCTTGTTCGGGACCGGGGAGCTGTTTTTT. This translates into CASSLFGTGELFF.

This clonotype has a handful of counts. The chain joins TRBV20-1 to TRBJ2-7, with D uncertain. Trimming left V 1 base short and J 0 bases short, with 10 bases between. The germline CDR1 and CDR2 sequences are DFQATT and SNEGSKA (reference sequence). This CDR3 is built from 14 residues. The CDR3 reads CSARARQSSYEQYF. The DNA for the CDR3 is TGCAGTGCTAGAGCTCGACAAAGCTCCTACGAGCAGTACTTC.

CDR3 sequence: CASSPPRGHPQETQYF. As DNA, the CDR3 is TGTGCCAGCTCACCCCCTAGGGGACACCCACAAGAGACCCAGTACTTC. This chain links TRBV18 with TRBJ2-5, with a possible D match to TRBD1 (6 bases). This CDR3 is built from 16 residues. Germline CDR1 is KGHSH and CDR2 is LQKENI. V was shortened by 3 bases and J by 2 bases, with 16 bases between the two germline ends.

The CDR3 DNA is TGTGCCAGCAGTTTGCCTAGCGGGAGCTACAATGAGCAGTTCTTC. Its protein product is CASSLPSGSYNEQFF. This sequence joins TRBV28 and TRBJ2-1; 10 bases line up with TRBD2. The CDR3 extends over 15 amino acids. V dropped 3 bases and J dropped 3; count of bases not matched to a gene: 2. Germline-derived CDR1 and CDR2 are MDHEN and SYDVKM.

This clonotype showed up just a few times. V gene TRBV6-2 or TRBV6-3 combines with J gene TRBJ2-1; 10 positions match TRBD2. CDR1 and CDR2 (germline): MNHEY, SVGEGT. The CDR3 length is 15 residues. V lost 4 bases, J lost 6 bases, and 6 bases stayed unmatched. The CDR3 sequence is CASSSSGRVSNEQFF. In DNA form, the CDR3 reads TGTGCCAGCAGTTCTAGCGGGAGAGTGTCCAATGAGCAGTTCTTC.

V gene TRBV2 combines with J gene TRBJ2-7; D might be TRBD1 or TRBD2, each matching 6 bases. The CDR3 length is 16 residues. Germline CDR1 is SNHLY and CDR2 is FYNNEI. Trimming shortened V by 8 bases and J by 3 bases, and 23 bases separated the two germline ends. The CDR3 DNA reads TGTGCCAGCCTAGGTTGGGGCCTCGGGGGCTTCTACGAGCAGTACTTC. This translates into CASLGWGLGGFYEQYF.

This chain connects TRBV19 to TRBJ2-2, with 10 positions matching TRBD1. The CDR3 loop spans 15 amino acids. Looked up from germline, CDR1 is LNHDA and CDR2 is SQIVND (reference sequence). Losses at the gene ends were 6 bases for V and 6 bases for J; bases not matched to a gene: 7. CDR3 coding DNA: TGTGCCAGTAGCCCGGGACAGGGGTTTTCCGGGGAGCTGTTTTTT. Protein product: CASSPGQGFSGELFF.

In this sample, this clonotype turned up once. V and J are TRBV7-8 and TRBJ1-6, with 7 bases that match TRBD1. The length of the CDR3 is 15 residues. The ends lost 5 bases at V and 7 bases at J; junction bases unmatched: 8. CDR1 is SGHVS, CDR2 FQNEAQ, per germline. CDR3: CASSGQGDLNSPLHF. CDR3 DNA: TGTGCCAGCAGCGGGCAGGGGGACCTGAATTCACCCCTCCACTTT.

V and J are TRBV7-2 and TRBJ2-4; D is possibly TRBD1 (6 bases). Per germline, CDR1 SGHTA and CDR2 FQGNSA. CDR3 length equals 15 residues. V lost 5 bases, J lost 3 bases, and 14 bases lay in between. CDR3 sequence reads: CASSPQGMDKNIQYF. As DNA, the CDR3 is TGTGCCAGCAGCCCACAGGGAATGGACAAAAACATTCAGTACTTC.

The gene calls are TRBV25-1 and TRBJ1-6; D is perhaps TRBD1 (5 bases). Germline V gene data show CDR1 as MGHDK and CDR2 as SYGVNS. V was clipped by 0 bases and J by 6 bases, with 6 bases between them. CDR3 length: 14 amino acids. CDR3 region: CASSEYGGNSPLHF. CDR3 sequence (DNA): TGTGCCAGCAGTGAATACGGGGGTAATTCACCCCTCCACTTT. Full variable domain (remainder filled in from reference TRBV25-1 and TRBJ1-6): EADIYQTPRYLVIGTGKKITLECSQTMGHDKMYWYQQDPGMELHLIHYSYGVNSTEKGDLSSESTVSRIRTEHFPLTLESARPSHTSQYLCASSEYGGNSPLHFGNGTRLTVT.

This clonotype has more than one count but fewer than ten. The chain joins TRBV27 to TRBJ2-1; 15 positions agree with TRBD2. Germline V gene data show CDR1 as MNHEY and CDR2 as SMNVEV (reference sequence). V dropped 9 bases and J dropped 9; count of bases not matched to a gene: 3. The CDR3 covers 13 residues. The CDR3 spells CARPGLAGGEQFF. In nucleotides, the CDR3 is TGTGCCAGACCGGGACTAGCGGGAGGTGAGCAGTTCTTC.

The CDR3 spells CASSPRGGYSAEAFF. The CDR3 region has the DNA TGTGCCAGCAGCCCGCGAGGAGGATACTCGGCTGAAGCTTTCTTT. The chain employs TRBV9 and TRBJ1-1; D gene ambiguous. Germline loops: CDR1 SGDLS, CDR2 YYNGEE. The V and J ends lost 4 bases and 6 bases respectively, with 19 bases between them. The CDR3 has 15 residues.

The rearrangement joins TRBV5-1 to TRBJ1-1; D is possibly TRBD1 (6 bases). This CDR3 has 14 amino acids. CDR1 is SGHRS, CDR2 YFSETQ, per germline. V was shortened by 3 bases and J by 6 bases, with 15 bases between the two germline ends. The CDR3 region is CASSSERGASEAFF. CDR3 coding DNA: TGCGCCAGCAGCTCGGAGCGGGGGGCGTCTGAAGCTTTCTTT. Based on the CDR3 plus reference TRBV5-1 and TRBJ1-1, the full variable domain is KAGVTQTPRYLIKTRGQQVTLSCSPISGHRSVSWYQQTPGQGLQFLFEYFSETQRNKGNFPGRFSGRQFSNSRSEMNVSTLELGDSALYLCASSSERGASEAFFGQGTRLTVV.

This clonotype was detected a few times. The chain couples TRBV18 to TRBJ2-2; D not resolved. The length of the CDR3 is 16 residues. Between the trimmed V and J ends, which lost 2 bases and 2 bases, there was a span of 12 bases. Per the germline V gene, CDR1 is KGHSH and CDR2 is LQKENI. The CDR3 here is CASSPVPAVNTGELFF. DNA for the CDR3: TGTGCCAGCTCACCAGTACCGGCCGTAAACACCGGGGAGCTGTTTTTT.

The chain has TRBV25-1 and TRBJ1-1, with D unclear. V dropped 5 bases and J dropped 0 bases, with 13 bases sitting between them. The germline CDR1 and CDR2 sequences are MGHDK and SYGVNS. The CDR3 has 15 residues. CDR3 amino acids: CASSPRTPMNTEAFF. CDR3 bases: TGTGCCAGCAGTCCGCGGACTCCCATGAACACTGAAGCTTTCTTT.

This clonotype was observed a few times. The gene calls are TRBV5-1 and TRBJ2-3; perhaps TRBD2 as D (6 bases). This CDR3 has 13 amino acids. V lost 2 bases, J lost 6 bases, and 10 bases lay in between. Germline CDR1 and CDR2: SGHRS and YFSETQ. The CDR3 region has the DNA TGCGCCAGCAGCTTTACGGGAGAGGATACGCAGTATTTT. This codes for CASSFTGEDTQYF.

The chain combines TRBV11-2 with TRBJ1-2; the D gene is possibly TRBD1 (6 bases). The ends were cut back, 5 bases at V and 4 bases at J, with 17 bases in the middle. Germline CDR1 SGHAT, CDR2 FQNNGV. The length of the CDR3 is 15 residues. CDR3 amino acids: CASSDITGRPYGYTF. CDR3 sequence (DNA): TGTGCCAGCAGCGACATTACAGGGCGTCCCTATGGCTACACCTTC. The full variable domain, rest sourced from reference TRBV11-2 and TRBJ1-2, is EAGVAQSPRYKIIEKRQSVAFWCNPISGHATLYWYQQILGQGPKLLIQFQNNGVVDDSQLPKDRFSAERLKGVDSTLKIQPAKLEDSAVYLCASSDITGRPYGYTFGSGTRLTVV.

The chain recombines TRBV28 with TRBJ1-2, with D tentatively TRBD1 (6 bases). The CDR3 totals 18 residues. The germline CDR1 and CDR2 sequences are MDHEN and SYDVKM. V was pared by 2 bases and J by 4 bases, with 23 bases between. The CDR3 DNA reads as TGTGCCAGCAGTTTAAGAAGTGTGTTCGGACAGATTTCCTATGGCTACACCTTC. This encodes CASSLRSVFGQISYGYTF.

The chain is built from TRBV29-1 and TRBJ2-7; TRBD1 agrees at 8 bases. This CDR3 has 11 residues. CDR1 SQVTM and CDR2 ANQGSEA come from the germline V gene. Trimming took 7 bases from V and 5 from J; bases not matched to a gene: 4. This CDR3 is CSATGGHEQYF. CDR3 in DNA: TGCAGCGCAACAGGGGGGCACGAGCAGTACTTC.

J is TRBJ2-6 and V is TRBV12-3 or TRBV12-4; tentatively, D is TRBD1 (6 bases). The CDR3 totals 18 residues. V was clipped by 8 bases and J by 0 bases, with 20 bases between them. CDR3 DNA: TGTGCCAGCTCCTTCACTTTTGGCAGGGGCTCTGGGGCCAACGTCCTGACTTTC. Translation gives CASSFTFGRGSGANVLTF.

This clonotype was detected a few times. The chain employs TRBV6-1 and TRBJ1-2; 9 bases map to TRBD1. The CDR3 is 14 residues long. Germline CDR1 MNHNS, CDR2 SASEGT. The V segment lost 7 bases and the J segment 2 bases; nucleotides outside the gene matches: 5. The CDR3 sequence: CASIPDRGNYGYTF. The CDR3, as DNA: TGTGCCAGCATCCCGGACAGGGGCAACTATGGCTACACCTTC.

This clonotype has just a few counts. V and J are TRBV10-3 and TRBJ2-2; TRBD2 matches at 8 bases. V gave up 4 bases and J gave up 4 bases; unmatched junction bases: 8. This CDR3 spans 16 amino acids. Germline CDR1 reads ENHRY; CDR2 reads SYGVKD. The CDR3 spells CAISGRGGRGTGELFF. Written as DNA, the CDR3 is TGTGCCATCAGTGGACGCGGGGGGCGCGGCACCGGGGAGCTGTTTTTT.

The chain carries TRBV2 and TRBJ2-2; D not certain. V shed 6 bases and J shed 7 bases, with 12 bases lying between them. The CDR3 contains 13 residues. Germline CDR1 reads SNHLY; CDR2 reads FYNNEI. Here the CDR3 reads CASRLDGVGELFF. The CDR3 nucleotides are TGTGCCAGCAGATTGGACGGCGTCGGGGAGCTGTTTTTT.

V is TRBV6-2 or TRBV6-3 and J is TRBJ2-5; perhaps TRBD1 as D (6 bases). The germline V gene encodes CDR1 MNHEY and CDR2 SVGEGT. Trimming cost V 4 bases and J 5 bases, with 20 bases left between them. This CDR3 has 16 amino acids. The CDR3 spells CASSSRGIVMGETQYF. DNA of the CDR3: TGTGCCAGCAGTTCTAGGGGGATCGTGATGGGGGAGACCCAGTACTTC.

This clonotype was seen a handful of times. The rearrangement links TRBV6-5 to TRBJ2-3; D is uncertain. Germline CDR1 is MNHEY and CDR2 is SVGAGI. Trimming shortened V by 2 bases and J by 5 bases, and 11 bases separated the two germline ends. The CDR3 contains 14 residues. CDR3 region: CASSYMAALDTQYF. In DNA form, the CDR3 reads TGTGCCAGCAGTTACATGGCGGCCCTAGATACGCAGTATTTT.